This passage covers 12 T cell receptor beta chains from one sample sequenced in a study of cytomegalovirus exposure and HLA in healthy donors. Measured with immunoSEQ multiplex PCR; TCRdb has only the in-frame clones, and not every one. The data hold about 360,000 clones, with roughly 89% observed a single time. Material: PBMCs. Receptors originate from a woman between 18 and 29 years old in good health and CMV-seronegative.

This clone was detected only once. This rearrangement joins TRBV30 to TRBJ2-7; 8 bases are shared with TRBD1. This CDR3 spans 14 amino acids. In germline, CDR1 is GTSNPN, CDR2 SVGIG (reference sequence). Trimming took 1 base from V and 7 from J; bases not matched to a gene: 9. In nucleotides, the CDR3 is TGTGCCTGGAGTGGGGGACAGGACATTAATGAGCAGTACTTC. It yields the protein CAWSGGQDINEQYF.

The rearrangement links TRBV4-1 to TRBJ2-7; maybe TRBD2 (5 bases). V gave up 1 base and J gave up 3 bases, with 7 bases separating them. The CDR3 covers 13 residues. Looked up from germline, CDR1 is MGHRA and CDR2 is YSYEKL. The DNA of the CDR3 is TGCGCCAGCAGCCAAGTCGGGGTCTACGAGCAGTACTTC. It yields the protein CASSQVGVYEQYF.

The chain combines TRBV4-1 with TRBJ2-5; TRBD2 matches at 10 bases. From germline, CDR1 is MGHRA and CDR2 YSYEKL. V shed 5 bases and J 5 bases; nucleotides not matched to a gene: 14. This CDR3 comprises 17 residues. CDR3 bases: TGCGCCAGCAGCACGCGAGGAGAGCGGGGGGGCCTGGAGACCCAGTACTTC. This sequence encodes CASSTRGERGGLETQYF.

This chain connects TRBV7-9 to TRBJ2-1; 10 nucleotides agree with TRBD2. CDR3 length: 14 residues. Germline V lookup: CDR1 SEHNR, CDR2 FQNEAQ (reference sequence). The V segment lost 5 bases and the J segment 7 bases; nucleotides outside the gene matches: 5. In DNA form, the CDR3 reads TGTGCCAGCAGCCTGAAGCGGGAGGGTAATGAGCAGTTCTTC. Translated: CASSLKREGNEQFF. Together with reference TRBV7-9 and TRBJ2-1, the CDR3 gives the full variable domain: DTGVSQNPRHKITKRGQNVTFRCDPISEHNRLYWYRQTLGQGPEFLTYFQNEAQLEKSRLLSDRFSAERPKGSFSTLEIQRTEQGDSAMYLCASSLKREGNEQFFGPGTRLTVL.

The chain combines TRBV6-1 with TRBJ2-2; D not certain. Germline lookup yields CDR1 MNHNS and CDR2 SASEGT. CDR3 length: 15 amino acids. V shed 2 bases and J shed 3 bases, with 10 bases lying between them. Here the CDR3 DNA reads TGTGCCAGCAGTGAATACACAGCCCACACCGGGGAGCTGTTTTTT. This sequence encodes CASSEYTAHTGELFF.

The V gene is TRBV5-1, the J gene TRBJ2-7, with TRBD2 identical over 11 bases. The CDR3 consists of 15 residues. Germline CDR1 is SGHRS and CDR2 is YFSETQ. Trimming took 0 bases from V and 5 from J; bases not matched to a gene: 4. The CDR3 spells CASSLVAGGPDEQYF. The CDR3 DNA is TGCGCCAGCAGCTTGGTAGCGGGAGGGCCCGACGAGCAGTACTTC.

This clone was counted only a few times. This chain links TRBV2 with TRBJ2-1; TRBD2 is a possible D gene (5 bases). Germline CDR1 SNHLY, CDR2 FYNNEI. Between the trimmed V and J ends, which lost 7 bases and 8 bases, there was a span of 15 bases. This CDR3 has 13 residues. The CDR3 DNA reads TGTGCCAGCAATGGGCACCCGAGGGATGAGCAGTTCTTC. This sequence encodes CASNGHPRDEQFF.

The chain couples TRBV7-9 to TRBJ2-7, with TRBD1 matching 8 bases. Germline CDR1 is SEHNR and CDR2 is FQNEAQ (reference sequence). The CDR3 covers 15 residues. Trimming cost V 4 bases and J 3 bases; bases outside gene matches: 8. DNA of the CDR3: TGTGCCAGCAGCTCCGGTGACAGGGGCGGCTACGAGCAGTACTTC. Its protein product is CASSSGDRGGYEQYF. Complete variable domain (other parts from reference TRBV7-9 and TRBJ2-7): DTGVSQNPRHKITKRGQNVTFRCDPISEHNRLYWYRQTLGQGPEFLTYFQNEAQLEKSRLLSDRFSAERPKGSFSTLEIQRTEQGDSAMYLCASSSGDRGGYEQYFGPGTRLTVT.

The genes are TRBV5-1 and TRBJ2-5; 10 positions agree with TRBD1. Germline values: CDR1 SGHRS, CDR2 YFSETQ. This CDR3 contains 15 residues. Unmatched junction bases numbered 10, after V lost 6 bases and J lost 5 bases. CDR3 residues: CASTSGDRGPETQYF. CDR3 sequence (DNA): TGCGCCAGCACCTCGGGGGACAGGGGCCCGGAGACCCAGTACTTC.

The chain employs TRBV20-1 and TRBJ1-2; D is undetermined. The V end was cut by 3 bases, the J end by 8 bases, with 7 bases between. The CDR3 loop spans 10 amino acids. Germline V lookup: CDR1 DFQATT, CDR2 SNEGSKA (reference sequence). The chain's CDR3 is CSASVLGYTF. The CDR3 nucleotides are TGCAGTGCTAGCGTGTTGGGCTACACCTTC.

The chain uses TRBV6-4 and TRBJ2-3, with D perhaps matching TRBD1 (6 bases). The V end lost 3 bases, the J end lost 2 bases, and 12 bases lay between the germline ends. Germline CDR1 MRHNA, CDR2 SNTAGT. This CDR3 has 15 residues. CDR3 coding DNA: TGTGCCAGCAGTGAAGGGGGACGAACCACAGATACGCAGTATTTT. This encodes CASSEGGRTTDTQYF.

This chain joins TRBV28 and TRBJ1-1, with TRBD1 matching over 7 bases. J was trimmed by 1 base and V by 8 bases; bases with no gene match: 1. CDR3 length: 12 residues. In germline, CDR1 is MDHEN, CDR2 SYDVKM. The CDR3 DNA sequence: TGTGCCAGCGGGACAGCGAACACTGAAGCTTTCTTT. As protein: CASGTANTEAFF.